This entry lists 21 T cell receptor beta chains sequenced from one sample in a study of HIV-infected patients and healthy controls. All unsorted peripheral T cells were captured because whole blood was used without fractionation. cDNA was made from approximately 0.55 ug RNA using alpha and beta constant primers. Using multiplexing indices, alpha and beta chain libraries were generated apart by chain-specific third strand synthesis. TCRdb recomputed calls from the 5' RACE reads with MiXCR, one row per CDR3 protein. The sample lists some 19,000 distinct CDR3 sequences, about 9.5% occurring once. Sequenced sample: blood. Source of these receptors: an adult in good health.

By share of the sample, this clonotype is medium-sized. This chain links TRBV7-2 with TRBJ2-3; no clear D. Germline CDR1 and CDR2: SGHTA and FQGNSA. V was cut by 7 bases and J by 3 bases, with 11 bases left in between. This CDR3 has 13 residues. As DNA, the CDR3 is TGTGCCAGCACCCAAGTGTTAACAGATACGCAGTATTTT. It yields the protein CASTQVLTDTQYF.

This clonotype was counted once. CDR3 DNA: TGTGCCAGCCGCAGCGGGAGGGTCCCTGAGCAGTTCTTC. Encoded protein: CASRSGRVPEQFF. The chain carries TRBV5-6 and TRBJ2-1; 10 nucleotides agree with TRBD2. The CDR3 sequence is 13 residues long. From germline, CDR1 is SGHDT and CDR2 YYEEEE. V was clipped by 7 bases and J by 9 bases; unmatched bases: 7.

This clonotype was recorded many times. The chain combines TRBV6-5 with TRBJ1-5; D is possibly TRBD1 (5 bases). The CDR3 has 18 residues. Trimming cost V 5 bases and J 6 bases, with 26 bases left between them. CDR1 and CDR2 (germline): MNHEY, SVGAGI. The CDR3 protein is CASSDTSGIPDGGQPQHF. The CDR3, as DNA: TGTGCCAGCAGTGACACTTCCGGGATCCCAGACGGGGGTCAGCCCCAGCATTTT.

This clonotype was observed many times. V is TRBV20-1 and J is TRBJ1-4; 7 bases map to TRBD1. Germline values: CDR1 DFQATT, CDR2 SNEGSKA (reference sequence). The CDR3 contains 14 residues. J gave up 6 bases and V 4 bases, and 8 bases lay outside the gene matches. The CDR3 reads CSATEGALDEKLFF. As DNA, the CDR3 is TGCAGTGCTACTGAGGGGGCATTGGATGAAAAACTGTTTTTT.

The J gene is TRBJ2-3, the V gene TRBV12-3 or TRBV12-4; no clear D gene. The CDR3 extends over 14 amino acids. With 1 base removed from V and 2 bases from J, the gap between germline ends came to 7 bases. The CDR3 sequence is CASSLDRSTDTQYF. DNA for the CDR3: TGTGCCAGCAGTTTAGACAGATCCACAGATACGCAGTATTTT.

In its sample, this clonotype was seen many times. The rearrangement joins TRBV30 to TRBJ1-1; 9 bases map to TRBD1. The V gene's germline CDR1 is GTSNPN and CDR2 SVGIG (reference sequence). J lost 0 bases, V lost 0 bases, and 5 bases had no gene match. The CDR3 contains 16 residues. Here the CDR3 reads CAWSVGTGLMNTEAFF. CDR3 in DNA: TGTGCCTGGAGTGTAGGGACAGGGCTCATGAACACTGAAGCTTTCTTT.

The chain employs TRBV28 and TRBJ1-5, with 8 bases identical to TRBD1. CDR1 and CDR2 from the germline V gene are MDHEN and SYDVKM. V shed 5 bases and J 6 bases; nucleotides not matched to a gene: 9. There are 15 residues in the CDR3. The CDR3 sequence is CASSPPQGASQPQHF. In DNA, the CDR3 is TGTGCCAGCAGTCCCCCGCAGGGGGCTAGTCAGCCCCAGCATTTT.

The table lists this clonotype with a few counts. The CDR3 sequence: CASSYDGQGYGYTF. The CDR3 nucleotides read TGTGCCAGCAGTTACGACGGGCAGGGCTATGGCTACACCTTC. V and J are TRBV27 and TRBJ1-2; tentatively, D is TRBD1 (5 bases). Trimming took off 4 bases at V and 4 bases at J, with 13 bases between the two ends. Looked up from germline, CDR1 is MNHEY and CDR2 is SMNVEV (reference sequence). CDR3 length: 14 residues.

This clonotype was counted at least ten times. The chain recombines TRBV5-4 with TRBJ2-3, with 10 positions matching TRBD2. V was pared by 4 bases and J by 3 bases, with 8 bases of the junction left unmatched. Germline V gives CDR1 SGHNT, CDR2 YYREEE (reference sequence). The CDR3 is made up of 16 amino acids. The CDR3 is CASSLKLAGRTDTQYF. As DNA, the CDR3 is TGTGCCAGCAGCCTCAAACTAGCGGGAAGAACAGATACGCAGTATTTT. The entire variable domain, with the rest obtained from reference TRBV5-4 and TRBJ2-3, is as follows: ETGVTQSPTHLIKTRGQQVTLRCSSQSGHNTVSWYQQALGQGPQFIFQYYREEENGRGNFPPRFSGLQFPNYSSELNVNALELDDSALYLCASSLKLAGRTDTQYFGPGTRLTVL.

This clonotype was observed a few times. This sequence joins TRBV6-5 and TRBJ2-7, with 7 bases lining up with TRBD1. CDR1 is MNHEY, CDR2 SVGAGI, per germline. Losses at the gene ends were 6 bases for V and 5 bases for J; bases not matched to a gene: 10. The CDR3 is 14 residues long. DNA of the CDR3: TGTGCCAGCAGGACGACAGGGCGCATCAACGAGCAGTACTTC. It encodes CASRTTGRINEQYF.

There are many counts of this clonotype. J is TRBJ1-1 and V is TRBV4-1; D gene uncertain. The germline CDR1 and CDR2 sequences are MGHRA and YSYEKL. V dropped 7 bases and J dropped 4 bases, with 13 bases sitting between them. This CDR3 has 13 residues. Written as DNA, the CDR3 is TGCGCCAGCAATCTTGGAATTTCCACTGAAGCTTTCTTT. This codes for CASNLGISTEAFF.

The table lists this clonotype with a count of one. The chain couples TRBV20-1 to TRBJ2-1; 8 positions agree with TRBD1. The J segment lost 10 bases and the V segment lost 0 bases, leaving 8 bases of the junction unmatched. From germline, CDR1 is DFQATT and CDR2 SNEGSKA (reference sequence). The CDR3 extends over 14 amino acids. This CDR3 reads CSAREHRGLLEQFF. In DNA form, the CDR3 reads TGCAGTGCTAGAGAGCACAGGGGGTTATTAGAGCAGTTCTTC.

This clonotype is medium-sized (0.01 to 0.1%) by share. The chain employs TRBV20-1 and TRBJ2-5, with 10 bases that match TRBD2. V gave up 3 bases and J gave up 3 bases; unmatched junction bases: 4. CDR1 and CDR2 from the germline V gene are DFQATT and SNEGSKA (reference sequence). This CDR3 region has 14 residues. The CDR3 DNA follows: TGCAGTGCTAGCCTACTAGCGGGAAAAGAGACCCAGTACTTC. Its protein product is CSASLLAGKETQYF.

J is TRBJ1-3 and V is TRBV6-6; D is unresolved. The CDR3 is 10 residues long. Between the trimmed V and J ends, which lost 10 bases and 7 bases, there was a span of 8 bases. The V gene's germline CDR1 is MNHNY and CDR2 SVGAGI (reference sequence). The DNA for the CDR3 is TGTGCCAACCTGCGCAACACCATATATTTT. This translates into CANLRNTIYF.

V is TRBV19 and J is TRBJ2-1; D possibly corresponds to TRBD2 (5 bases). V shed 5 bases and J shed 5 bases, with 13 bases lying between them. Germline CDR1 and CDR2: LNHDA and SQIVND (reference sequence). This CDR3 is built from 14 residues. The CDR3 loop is CASSAFSGNNEQFF. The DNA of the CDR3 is TGTGCCAGTAGTGCCTTCTCCGGGAACAATGAGCAGTTCTTC. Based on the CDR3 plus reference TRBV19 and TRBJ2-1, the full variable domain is DGGITQSPKYLFRKEGQNVTLSCEQNLNHDAMYWYRQDPGQGLRLIYYSQIVNDFQKGDIAEGYSVSREKKESFPLTVTSAQKNPTAFYLCASSAFSGNNEQFFGPGTRLTVL.

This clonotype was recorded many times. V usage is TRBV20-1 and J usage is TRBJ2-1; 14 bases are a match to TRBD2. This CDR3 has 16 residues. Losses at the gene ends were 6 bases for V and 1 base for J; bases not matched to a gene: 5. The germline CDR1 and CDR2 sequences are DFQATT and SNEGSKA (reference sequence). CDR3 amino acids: CSAGTSGSGSYNEQFF. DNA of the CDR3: TGCAGTGCAGGGACTAGCGGGAGTGGGTCCTACAATGAGCAGTTCTTC.

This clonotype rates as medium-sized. CDR3 bases: TGTGCCATCAGTGAGCCAGGACAGCTGGGGAATCAAGAGACCCAGTACTTC. As protein: CAISEPGQLGNQETQYF. V is TRBV10-3 and J is TRBJ2-5, with TRBD1 as a possible D gene (6 bases). The V end was cut by 2 bases, the J end by 2 bases, with 18 bases between. The V gene's germline CDR1 is ENHRY and CDR2 SYGVKD. The CDR3 is 17 residues long.

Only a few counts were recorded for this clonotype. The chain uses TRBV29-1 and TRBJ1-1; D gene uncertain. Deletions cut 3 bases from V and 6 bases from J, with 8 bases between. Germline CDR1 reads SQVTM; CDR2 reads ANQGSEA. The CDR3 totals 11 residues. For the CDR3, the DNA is TGCAGCGTTGAGCGGGGTTCTGAAGCTTTCTTT. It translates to CSVERGSEAFF.

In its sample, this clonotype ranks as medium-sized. CDR3 bases: TGTGCCAGCAGAGGGGGATATAATGAAAAACTGTTTTTT. Translating gives CASRGGYNEKLFF. This sequence joins TRBV28 and TRBJ1-4, with TRBD1 as a possible D gene (6 bases). The CDR3 totals 13 residues. Per germline, CDR1 MDHEN and CDR2 SYDVKM. Deletions cut 6 bases from V and 4 bases from J, with 9 bases between.

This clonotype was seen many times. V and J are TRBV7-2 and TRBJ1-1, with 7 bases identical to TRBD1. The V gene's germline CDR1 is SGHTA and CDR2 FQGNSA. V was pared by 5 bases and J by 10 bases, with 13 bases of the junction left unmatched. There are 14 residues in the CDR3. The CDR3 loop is CASSPQGQPRGAFF. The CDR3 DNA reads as TGTGCCAGCAGCCCACAGGGACAGCCAAGGGGAGCTTTCTTT.

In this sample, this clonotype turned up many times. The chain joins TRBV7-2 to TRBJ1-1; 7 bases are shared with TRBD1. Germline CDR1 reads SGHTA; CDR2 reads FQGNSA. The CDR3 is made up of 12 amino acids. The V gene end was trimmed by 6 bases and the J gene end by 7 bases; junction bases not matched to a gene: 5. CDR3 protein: CASRTGASEAFF. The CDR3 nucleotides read TGTGCCAGCAGAACAGGGGCCAGTGAAGCTTTCTTT.